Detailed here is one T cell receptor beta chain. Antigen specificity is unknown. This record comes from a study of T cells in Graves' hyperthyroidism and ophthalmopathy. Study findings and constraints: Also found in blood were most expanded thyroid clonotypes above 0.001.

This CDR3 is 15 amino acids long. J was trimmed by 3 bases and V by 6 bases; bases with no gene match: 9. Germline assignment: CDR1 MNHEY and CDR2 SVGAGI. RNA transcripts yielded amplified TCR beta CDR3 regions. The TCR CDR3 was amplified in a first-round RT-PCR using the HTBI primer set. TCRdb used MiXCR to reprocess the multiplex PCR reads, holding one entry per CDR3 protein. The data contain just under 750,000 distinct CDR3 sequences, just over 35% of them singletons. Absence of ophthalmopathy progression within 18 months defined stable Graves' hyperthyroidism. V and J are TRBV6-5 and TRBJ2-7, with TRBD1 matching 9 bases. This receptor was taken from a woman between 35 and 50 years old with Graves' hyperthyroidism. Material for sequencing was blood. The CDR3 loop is CASRFTGGPVYEQYF. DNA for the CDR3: TGTGCCAGCAGATTTACAGGGGGCCCTGTCTACGAGCAGTACTTC.